Listed below are T cell receptor beta chains from one sample, sequenced in a study of T cell clones after liver transplantation. Libraries were prepared by immunoSEQ multiplex PCR; TCRdb keeps only in-frame clonotypes and omits some of them. This table has under 150,000 clones, over 75% appearing once. The input for sequencing was CD4+ T cells from blood, taken 12 months after liver transplant. Receptor source: a human patient who received a liver transplant. Some T cells may possibly be graft donor cells. CDR3s include the opening cysteine and the closing phenylalanine or tryptophan. Fields, in order: D gene, J gene, clone size, CDR3 length, V gene, CDR3 DNA, CDR3 protein. D genes are given only for firm matches. Expanded clones get a size class; other rows say once, few or many, or leave the size out.

D: TRBD2; J: TRBJ2-2; size: NA; length: 16; V: TRBV7-2; DNA: TGTGCCAGCAGCTTAGGGACTAGCGTCGACACCGGGGAGCTGTTTTTT; CDR3: CASSLGTSVDTGELFF
D: NA; J: TRBJ1-3; size: once; length: 14; V: TRBV7-9; DNA: TGTGCCAGCAGCCGAGGGGTATCTGGAAACACCATATATTTT; CDR3: CASSRGVSGNTIYF
D: NA; J: TRBJ1-2; size: NA; length: 13; V: TRBV7-9; DNA: TGTGCCAGCAGCTCTGATAGGGGCTATGGCTACACCTTC; CDR3: CASSSDRGYGYTF
D: NA; J: TRBJ2-2; size: NA; length: 14; V: TRBV5-6; DNA: TGTGCCAGCATACAACGGGGGCTCTCCGGGGAGCTGTTTTTT; CDR3: CASIQRGLSGELFF
D: NA; J: TRBJ2-7; size: NA; length: 16; V: TRBV12-5; DNA: TGTGCTAGTGGTTTGGTACGGTTATCAGGGCCATACGAGCAGTACTTC; CDR3: CASGLVRLSGPYEQYF
D: TRBD2; J: TRBJ2-1; size: NA; length: 15; V: TRBV6-6; DNA: TGTGCCAGCGGGACACTAGCGGGAGGGCCCTTGGTTGAGTTCTTC; CDR3: CASGTLAGGPLVEFF
D: NA; J: TRBJ1-2; size: NA; length: 13; V: TRBV27; DNA: TGTGCCAGCAGTTTCTCCCGTAACTATGGCTACACCTTC; CDR3: CASSFSRNYGYTF
D: TRBD1; J: TRBJ1-2; size: NA; length: 16; V: TRBV5-1; DNA: TGCGCCAGCAGCTTAACCCCGAATGACAGGGTGAACGGCTACACCTTC; CDR3: CASSLTPNDRVNGYTF
D: TRBD1; J: TRBJ2-5; size: NA; length: 14; V: TRBV7-9; DNA: TGTGCCAGCAGGCGGGACAGGGGTTTGGAGACCCAGTACTTC; CDR3: CASRRDRGLETQYF
D: TRBD2; J: TRBJ2-2; size: NA; length: 16; V: TRBV11-2; DNA: TGTGCCAGCAGCTTAGCTCCTAGCGGGAACACCGGGGAGCTGTTTTTT; CDR3: CASSLAPSGNTGELFF
D: NA; J: TRBJ1-5; size: NA; length: 14; V: TRBV19; DNA: TGTGCCAGCGCCGCCGGGACGTCGGGGCAGCCCCAGCATTTT; CDR3: CASAAGTSGQPQHF
D: NA; J: TRBJ1-2; size: NA; length: 16; V: TRBV2; DNA: TGTGCCAGCAGAGGGGACGGAGAGGGGCTGAACTATGGCTACACCTTC; CDR3: CASRGDGEGLNYGYTF
D: TRBD2; J: TRBJ2-1; size: NA; length: 18; V: TRBV2; DNA: TGTGCCAGCAGTGAGGGACTAGCGGGAGGAAGCTCCTACAATGAGCAGTTCTTC; CDR3: CASSEGLAGGSSYNEQFF
D: NA; J: TRBJ2-7; size: NA; length: 17; V: TRBV18; DNA: TGTGCCAGCTCACCACAGCGGCCCGGGATCTCCTCCTACGAGCAGTACTTC; CDR3: CASSPQRPGISSYEQYF
D: TRBD1; J: TRBJ2-3; size: NA; length: 17; V: TRBV7-7; DNA: TGTGCCAGCAGCTCCAGTGGGCAGGGGGTAATCACAGATACGCAGTATTTT; CDR3: CASSSSGQGVITDTQYF
D: NA; J: TRBJ2-6; size: NA; length: 19; V: TRBV19; DNA: TGTGCCAGTAGTCTTCAAGCGGCCGCAAGTCGTAGTGGGGCCAACGTCCCGACTTTC; CDR3: CASSLQAAASRSGANVPTF
D: TRBD2; J: TRBJ2-3; size: NA; length: 16; V: TRBV11-3; DNA: TGTGCCAGCAGCTTAAGACTAGCGGGCGCCTCAGATACGCAGTATTTT; CDR3: CASSLRLAGASDTQYF
D: NA; J: TRBJ1-3; size: NA; length: 12; V: TRBV25-1; DNA: TGTGCCAGCAGTGAATCTCGGGGGGCCATATATTTT; CDR3: CASSESRGAIYF
D: TRBD2; J: TRBJ2-1; size: NA; length: 16; V: TRBV6-5; DNA: TGTGCCAGCAGTTTGACCTTAGCGGGAGGTTATAATGAGCAGTTCTTC; CDR3: CASSLTLAGGYNEQFF
D: TRBD2; J: TRBJ2-1; size: NA; length: 16; V: TRBV27; DNA: TGTGCCAGCAGACTCGGGACTAGCGGGAGAATCGATGAGCAGTTCTTC; CDR3: CASRLGTSGRIDEQFF
D: NA; J: TRBJ2-3; size: NA; length: 14; V: TRBV7-2; DNA: TGTGCCAGCAGCTTGAAGCAAGGAACAGATACGCAGTATTTT; CDR3: CASSLKQGTDTQYF
D: NA; J: TRBJ2-7; size: once; length: 14; V: TRBV2; DNA: TGTGCCAGCAGTGATCGGGACATGGGACACGAGCAGTACTTC; CDR3: CASSDRDMGHEQYF
D: NA; J: TRBJ2-7; size: NA; length: 13; V: TRBV18; DNA: TGTGCCAGCTCACCACCGTCCTTCTACGAGCAGTACTTC; CDR3: CASSPPSFYEQYF
D: NA; J: TRBJ2-7; size: NA; length: 15; V: TRBV28; DNA: TGTGCCAGCATCCCTCTGGGGTCGGGATCCTACGAGCAGTACTTC; CDR3: CASIPLGSGSYEQYF
D: TRBD2; J: TRBJ2-1; size: NA; length: 16; V: TRBV6-4; DNA: TGTGCCAGCAGTGTCGGGACTAGCGGAGGGTACAATGAGCAGTTCTTC; CDR3: CASSVGTSGGYNEQFF
D: NA; J: TRBJ1-4; size: NA; length: 11; V: TRBV29-1; DNA: TGCAGCGTTGTTACCAATGAAAAACTGTTTTTT; CDR3: CSVVTNEKLFF
D: NA; J: TRBJ1-1; size: NA; length: 11; V: TRBV30; DNA: TGTGCCTGGAGTCTTAGCACTGAAGCTTTCTTT; CDR3: CAWSLSTEAFF
D: TRBD2; J: TRBJ2-3; size: NA; length: 16; V: TRBV7-6; DNA: TGTGCCAGCAGCTTAGCCGGTGGGAGGGGAGGACTTACGCAGTATTTT; CDR3: CASSLAGGRGGLTQYF
D: TRBD1; J: TRBJ2-1; size: NA; length: 14; V: TRBV7-9; DNA: TGTGCCAGCAGCTTGACAGGGGCGGGAAATGAGCAGTTCTTC; CDR3: CASSLTGAGNEQFF
D: TRBD1; J: TRBJ1-4; size: NA; length: 22; V: TRBV12-5; DNA: TGTGCTAGTGGTTCCTCAAATCCTCCGGGACAGGGATATTTGACAACTAATGAAAAACTGTTTTTT; CDR3: CASGSSNPPGQGYLTTNEKLFF
D: TRBD1; J: TRBJ2-3; size: NA; length: 16; V: TRBV6-5; DNA: TGTGCCAGCAGTTACCAACAGGGGCCGTCCCCAGATACGCAGTATTTT; CDR3: CASSYQQGPSPDTQYF
D: NA; J: TRBJ1-2; size: few; length: 15; V: TRBV10-3; DNA: TGTGCCATCAGTGATGGGAGCAGGGGATGGTATGGCTACACCTTC; CDR3: CAISDGSRGWYGYTF
D: NA; J: TRBJ1-5; size: NA; length: 14; V: TRBV5-1; DNA: TGCGCCAGCAGCTTAGAACCCGGGACCCAGCCCCAGCATTTT; CDR3: CASSLEPGTQPQHF
D: NA; J: TRBJ2-3; size: NA; length: 15; V: TRBV5-1; DNA: TGCGCCAGCAGCTTGGGACAGTTGATCACAGATACGCAGTATTTT; CDR3: CASSLGQLITDTQYF
D: TRBD1; J: TRBJ1-1; size: NA; length: 14; V: TRBV6-1; DNA: TGTGCCAGCAGTGTCAGCCAGGGGGTGGGTGAAGCTTTCTTT; CDR3: CASSVSQGVGEAFF
D: TRBD1; J: TRBJ2-3; size: NA; length: 15; V: TRBV18; DNA: TGTGCCAGCTCAGGAAGGACAGGGATGAAAGATACGCAGTATTTT; CDR3: CASSGRTGMKDTQYF
D: NA; J: TRBJ2-1; size: NA; length: 15; V: TRBV7-3; DNA: TGTGCCAGCAGCATTTTTTCGGGACCCAGGGATGAGCAGTTCTTC; CDR3: CASSIFSGPRDEQFF
D: TRBD2; J: TRBJ2-3; size: NA; length: 17; V: TRBV2; DNA: TGTGCCAGCAGTGAAGCGAGCATAGCGGGAGAGAAGGATACGCAGTATTTT; CDR3: CASSEASIAGEKDTQYF
D: TRBD1; J: TRBJ2-1; size: many; length: 16; V: TRBV27; DNA: TGTGCCAGCAGTCCCCGGACAGGGGGCTTCGGCAATGAGCAGTTCTTC; CDR3: CASSPRTGGFGNEQFF
D: NA; J: TRBJ2-5; size: few; length: 13; V: TRBV7-2; DNA: TGTGCCAGCAGCTTAGGGAACGGGGGGACCCAGTACTTC; CDR3: CASSLGNGGTQYF
D: NA; J: TRBJ1-4; size: NA; length: 13; V: TRBV28; DNA: TGTGCCAGCAGAGAAATCAGTGTTGAAAAACTGTTTTTT; CDR3: CASREISVEKLFF
D: NA; J: TRBJ1-4; size: few; length: 12; V: TRBV29-1; DNA: TGCAGCGTTGAGGGGTCCCTTGGAGAACTGTTTTTT; CDR3: CSVEGSLGELFF
D: NA; J: TRBJ2-7; size: few; length: 12; V: TRBV10-3; DNA: TGTGCCCTTAGGACCTTAACCGGGGAGCAGTACTTC; CDR3: CALRTLTGEQYF
D: NA; J: TRBJ2-5; size: once; length: 13; V: TRBV5-6; DNA: TGTGCCAGCAGCCCAGGACTATTGGAGACCCAGTACTTC; CDR3: CASSPGLLETQYF
D: NA; J: TRBJ2-5; size: NA; length: 14; V: TRBV4-1; DNA: TGCGCCAGCAGCCAGGATGACACGCCGCGGACCCAGTACTTC; CDR3: CASSQDDTPRTQYF
D: NA; J: TRBJ1-2; size: NA; length: 12; V: TRBV6-1; DNA: TGTGCCAGCAGTGAGGGGGACTATGGCTACACCTTC; CDR3: CASSEGDYGYTF
D: NA; J: TRBJ2-5; size: NA; length: 15; V: TRBV7-3; DNA: TGTGCCAGCAGTGTAACGCCTGGAGTTCGTGAGACCCAGTACTTC; CDR3: CASSVTPGVRETQYF
D: NA; J: TRBJ2-3; size: NA; length: 14; V: TRBV15; DNA: TGTGCCACCAGCAGAGGACAGATGACAGATACGCAGTATTTT; CDR3: CATSRGQMTDTQYF
D: TRBD1; J: TRBJ1-2; size: NA; length: 15; V: TRBV2; DNA: TGTGCCAGCAGTGCCCCGACAGGGGGCGCAGATGGCTACACCTTC; CDR3: CASSAPTGGADGYTF
D: NA; J: TRBJ1-1; size: NA; length: 15; V: TRBV5-1; DNA: TGCGCCAGCAGCTTGGTGGCAGGGTTGGACAATGAAGCTTTCTTT; CDR3: CASSLVAGLDNEAFF
D: NA; J: TRBJ1-5; size: few; length: 13; V: TRBV5-1; DNA: TGCGCCAGCAGTTGGGGACCTAATCAGCCCCAGCATTTT; CDR3: CASSWGPNQPQHF
D: NA; J: TRBJ2-7; size: NA; length: 15; V: TRBV4-3; DNA: TGCGCCAGCAGCCAAGTAACTGGACAACACTACGAGCAGTACTTC; CDR3: CASSQVTGQHYEQYF